The rows below give T cell receptor beta chains drawn from one sample of a study of T cell changes during pregnancy in multiple sclerosis. The table came from immunoSEQ multiplex PCR; TCRdb's copy has only in-frame clones and leaves some out. The sample holds 70,000 to 80,000 clones, 90% to 95% seen once. The specimen was peripheral blood, collected in the third trimester of pregnancy. The receptors come from a female donor with multiple sclerosis, enrolled in a pregnancy study. Both conserved end residues are part of each CDR3. D genes are given only for firm matches. Rows may omit the clone size; those that give it use once, few, many or a size class.

.	.	TRBV5-4	TRBJ2-1	TGTGCCACCCTCGGGAGTGCCTACAATGAGCAGTTCTTC	CATLGSAYNEQFF
TRBD1	.	TRBV7-2	TRBJ2-5	TGTGCCAGCAGCTCGATAATTGGGACAGGGGCAACCCAGTACTTC	CASSSIIGTGATQYF
.	once	TRBV6-5	TRBJ1-1	TGTGCCAGCAGTTATACTCGAGAGACTGAAGCTTTCTTT	CASSYTRETEAFF
.	once	TRBV5-6	TRBJ2-7	TGTGCCAGCAGCTTGGGCAGCTCCTACGAGCAGTACTTC	CASSLGSSYEQYF
TRBD1	.	TRBV7-2	TRBJ2-3	TGTGCCAGCAGCTTGGGGACCTACAGGGGGTTAGCTGATACGCAGTATTTT	CASSLGTYRGLADTQYF
TRBD1	.	TRBV5-5	TRBJ2-5	TGTGCCAGGTTAAAACAGGGGTCAGAGACCCAGTACTTC	CARLKQGSETQYF
TRBD1	.	TRBV18	TRBJ2-2	TGTGCCAGCTCACCACAACCGGGACAGTTGCAGACCGGGGAGCTGTTTTTT	CASSPQPGQLQTGELFF
.	.	TRBV5-1	TRBJ1-2	TGCGCCAGCAGCTTGGGGCAGGGGGGCTACACCTTC	CASSLGQGGYTF
.	.	TRBV5-4	TRBJ2-3	TGTGCCAGCACCCTTGGACAGGGAGGGGTCACAGATACGCAGTATTTT	CASTLGQGGVTDTQYF
.	.	TRBV4-3	TRBJ2-2	TGCGCCAGCAGCCAGGCAGGGCGTACCGGGGAGCTGTTTTTT	CASSQAGRTGELFF